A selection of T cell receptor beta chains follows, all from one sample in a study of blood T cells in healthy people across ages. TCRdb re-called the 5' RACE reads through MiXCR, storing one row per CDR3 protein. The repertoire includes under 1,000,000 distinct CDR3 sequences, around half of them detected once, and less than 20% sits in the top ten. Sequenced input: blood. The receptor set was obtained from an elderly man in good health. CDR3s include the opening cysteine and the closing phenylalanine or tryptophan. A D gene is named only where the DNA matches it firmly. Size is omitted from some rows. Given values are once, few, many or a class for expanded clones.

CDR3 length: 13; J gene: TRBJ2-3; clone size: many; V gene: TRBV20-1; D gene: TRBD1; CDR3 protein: CSALGQGGDTQYF; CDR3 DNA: TGCAGTGCTCTTGGACAGGGAGGAGATACGCAGTATTTT
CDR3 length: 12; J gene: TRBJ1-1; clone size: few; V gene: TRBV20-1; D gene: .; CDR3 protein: CSARATNTEAFF; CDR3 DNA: TGCAGTGCTAGAGCGACGAACACTGAAGCTTTCTTT
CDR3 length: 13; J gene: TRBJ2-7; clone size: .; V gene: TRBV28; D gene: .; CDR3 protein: CASRRASGYEQYF; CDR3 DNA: TGTGCCAGCAGGAGGGCCTCTGGCTACGAGCAGTACTTC
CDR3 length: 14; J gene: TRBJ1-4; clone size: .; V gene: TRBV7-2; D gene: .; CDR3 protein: CASSLSVSSEKLFF; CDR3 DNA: TGTGCCAGCAGCTTAAGTGTGTCCTCCGAAAAACTGTTTTTT
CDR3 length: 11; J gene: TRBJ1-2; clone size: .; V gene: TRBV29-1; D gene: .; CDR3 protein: CSAPENYGYTF; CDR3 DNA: TGCAGCGCACCAGAAAACTATGGCTACACCTTC
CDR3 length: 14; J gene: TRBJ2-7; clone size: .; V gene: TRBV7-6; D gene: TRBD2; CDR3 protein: CASTGGASPNEQYF; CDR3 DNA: TGTGCCAGCACCGGGGGGGCCTCTCCTAACGAGCAGTACTTC
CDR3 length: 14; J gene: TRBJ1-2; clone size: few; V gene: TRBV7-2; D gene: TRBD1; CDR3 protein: CASSLGGQLYGYTF; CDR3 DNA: TGTGCCAGCAGCTTAGGGGGACAGCTCTATGGCTACACCTTC
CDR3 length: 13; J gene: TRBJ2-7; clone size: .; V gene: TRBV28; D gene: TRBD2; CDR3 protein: CASSGTSEYEQYF; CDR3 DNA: TGTGCCAGCAGTGGGACTAGCGAGTACGAGCAGTACTTC
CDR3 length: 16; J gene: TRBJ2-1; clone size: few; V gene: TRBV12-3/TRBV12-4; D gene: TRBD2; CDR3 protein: CASSFRGLAAFNEQFF; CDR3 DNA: TGTGCCAGCAGTTTTCGGGGACTAGCGGCGTTCAATGAGCAGTTCTTC
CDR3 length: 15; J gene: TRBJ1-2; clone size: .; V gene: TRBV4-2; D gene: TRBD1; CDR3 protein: CASSHQGAGFSGYTF; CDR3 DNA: TGTGCCAGCAGCCACCAGGGGGCAGGCTTTTCAGGCTACACCTTC
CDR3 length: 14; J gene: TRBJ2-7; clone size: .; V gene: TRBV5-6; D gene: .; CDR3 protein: CASSLSRVAYEQYF; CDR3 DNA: TGTGCCAGCAGCTTGTCTCGGGTCGCCTACGAGCAGTACTTC
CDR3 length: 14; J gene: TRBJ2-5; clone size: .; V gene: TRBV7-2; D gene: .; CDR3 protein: CASSFGGSQETQYF; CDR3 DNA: TGTGCCAGCAGCTTCGGTGGGAGTCAAGAGACCCAGTACTTC
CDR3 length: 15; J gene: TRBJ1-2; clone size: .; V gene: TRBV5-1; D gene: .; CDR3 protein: CASSLSREASYGYTF; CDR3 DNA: TGCGCCAGCAGCTTGAGTAGGGAGGCCTCCTATGGCTACACCTTC
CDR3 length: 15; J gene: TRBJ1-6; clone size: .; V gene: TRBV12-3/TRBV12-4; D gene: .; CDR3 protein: CASSLERKVGSPLHF; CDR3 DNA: TGTGCCAGCAGTTTAGAACGAAAGGTCGGTTCACCCCTCCACTTT
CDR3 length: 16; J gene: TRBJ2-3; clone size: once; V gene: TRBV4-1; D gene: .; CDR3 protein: CASSQEERLYTDTQYF; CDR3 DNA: TGCGCCAGCAGCCAAGAAGAGCGCCTATACACAGATACGCAGTATTTT
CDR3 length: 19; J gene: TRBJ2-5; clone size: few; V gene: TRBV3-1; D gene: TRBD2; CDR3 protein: CASSRLAGLAEISGETQYF; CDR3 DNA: TGTGCCAGCAGCCGACTAGCCGGGCTAGCGGAAATCTCGGGGGAGACCCAGTACTTC
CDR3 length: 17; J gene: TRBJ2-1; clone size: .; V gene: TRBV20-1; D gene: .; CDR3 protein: CSAGAGRPYSSYNEQFF; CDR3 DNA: TGCAGTGCCGGGGCAGGGAGACCCTACAGCTCCTACAATGAGCAGTTCTTC
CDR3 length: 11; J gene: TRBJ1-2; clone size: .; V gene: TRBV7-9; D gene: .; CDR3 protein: CASSLDLAATF; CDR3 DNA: TGTGCCAGCAGCTTAGATCTCGCGGCCACCTTC
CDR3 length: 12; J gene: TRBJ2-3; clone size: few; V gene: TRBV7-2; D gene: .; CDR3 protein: CASGARADTQYF; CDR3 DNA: TGTGCCAGCGGGGCAAGGGCAGATACGCAGTATTTT
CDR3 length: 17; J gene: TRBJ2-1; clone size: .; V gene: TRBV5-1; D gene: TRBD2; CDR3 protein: CASSLVLAGGGFNEQFF; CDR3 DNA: TGCGCCAGCAGCTTGGTCCTAGCGGGAGGTGGTTTCAATGAGCAGTTCTTC
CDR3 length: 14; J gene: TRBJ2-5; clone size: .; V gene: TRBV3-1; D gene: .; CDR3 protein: CASSLGPSEETQYF; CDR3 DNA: TGTGCCAGCAGCCTCGGGCCTTCGGAAGAGACCCAGTACTTC
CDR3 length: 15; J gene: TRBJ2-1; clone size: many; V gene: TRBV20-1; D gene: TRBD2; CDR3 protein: CSALGLAGVYNEQFF; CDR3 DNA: TGCAGTGCCCTGGGACTAGCGGGAGTCTACAATGAGCAGTTCTTC
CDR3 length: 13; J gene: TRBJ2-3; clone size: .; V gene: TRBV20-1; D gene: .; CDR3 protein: CSARFGSTDTQYF; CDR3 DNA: TGCAGTGCTAGATTCGGTAGCACAGATACGCAGTATTTT
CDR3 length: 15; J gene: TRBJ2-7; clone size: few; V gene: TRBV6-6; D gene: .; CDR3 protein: CASSYPPGSRDEQYF; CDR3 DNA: TGTGCCAGCAGTTACCCCCCAGGTAGTCGCGACGAGCAGTACTTC
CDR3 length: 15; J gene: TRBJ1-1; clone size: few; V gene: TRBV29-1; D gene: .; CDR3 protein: CSVEDPTGGNTEAFF; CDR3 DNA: TGCAGCGTTGAAGATCCAACAGGTGGGAACACTGAAGCTTTCTTT
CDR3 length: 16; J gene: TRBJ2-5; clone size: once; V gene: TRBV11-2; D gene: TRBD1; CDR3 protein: CASSSGPNRGLGTQYF; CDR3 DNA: TGTGCCAGCAGCTCGGGTCCCAACAGGGGTCTGGGGACCCAGTACTTC